The sequence of this TCR beta chain was determined in a study of patients and donors after allogeneic stem cell transplantation. The V gene's germline CDR1 is ENHRY and CDR2 SYGVKD. V lost 11 bases to trimming and J lost 1 base; unmatched junction nucleotides: 11. This CDR3 spans 17 amino acids. The sample holds a few counts of this clonotype. TCRdb passed the RT-PCR reads through MiXCR, listing each CDR3 protein once. The sample has 390,000 or so distinct CDR3 sequences; 16% are singletons. The chain couples TRBV10-3 to TRBJ2-3; 14 bases align to TRBD2. This TCR came from a human donor who was either an allogeneic HSCT recipient or a stem cell or donor lymphocyte infusion donor (not recorded which). It is not recorded whose cells these are; they may come from a transplant donor. The sample was blood, either unsorted or a sorted T cell fraction (not recorded which). CDR3 DNA: TGTGCCGCCCAGGGGACTAGCGGGAGAGGAGGCACAGATACGCAGTATTTT. Protein product: CAAQGTSGRGGTDTQYF.